The 31 T cell receptor beta chains listed next were all sequenced from one sample in a study of monozygotic twins with inflammatory bowel disease. TCRdb re-called the 5' RACE reads and catalogs CDR3 proteins one per entry, DNA excluded. The sample is made up of 400,000 or so distinct CDR3 sequences, and the top ten hold more than 2% of it. The sample taken for sequencing was blood. These receptors were obtained from a human donor with ulcerative colitis or Crohn's disease, or a healthy co-twin of an affected twin (not recorded which).

CDR3 protein: CASSQVSGSSYEQYF. This rearrangement joins TRBV4-3 to TRBJ2-7; TCRdb gives TRBD2 as the D gene, but with no DNA this cannot be confirmed. CDR1 LGHNA and CDR2 YSLEER come from the germline V gene. There are 15 residues in the CDR3.

The V call is TRBV18, the J call TRBJ1-2; lacking DNA, the TRBD1 call made by TCRdb goes unchecked. Germline V gene lookup returns CDR1 KGHSH and CDR2 LQKENI. CDR3 size: 14 residues. This chain's CDR3 is CASSPDTGDHGYTF. The variable domain in full, with the rest retrieved from reference TRBV18 and TRBJ1-2, is NAGVMQNPRHLVRRRGQEARLRCSPMKGHSHVYWYRQLPEEGLKFMVYLQKENIIDESGMPKERFSAEFPKEGPSILRIQQVVRGDSAAYFCASSPDTGDHGYTFGSGTRLTVV.

This chain's CDR3 is CASSPTSGGYTF. The rearrangement uses TRBV7-8 and TRBJ1-2. There are 12 residues in the CDR3. Germline assignment: CDR1 SGHVS and CDR2 FQNEAQ.

The J gene is TRBJ1-4, the V gene TRBV7-2. This CDR3 is 15 amino acids long. In germline, CDR1 is SGHTA, CDR2 FQGNSA. This CDR3 is CASSLISGVNEKLFF.

The rearrangement joins TRBV4-2 to TRBJ1-1; TCRdb reports TRBD1, a call that lacks DNA to check it against. The CDR3 contains 16 residues. CDR1 LGHNA and CDR2 YNFKEQ come from the germline V gene. CDR3 region: CASSSFPAGGGTEAFF.

The V call is TRBV7-2, the J call TRBJ2-7. This CDR3 is built from 14 residues. The germline gives CDR1 SGHTA, CDR2 FQGNSA. The CDR3 region is CASSLASLPYEQYF.

The V and J genes are TRBV7-2 and TRBJ2-3; the TCRdb D gene call, TRBD1, has no DNA to confirm it. This CDR3 spans 13 amino acids. Germline CDR1 reads SGHTA; CDR2 reads FQGNSA. CDR3 in amino acids: CASSLRQEDTQYF.

The V gene is TRBV5-1, the J gene TRBJ2-2; TCRdb lists TRBD1, though no DNA is available to test this call. The CDR3 extends over 13 amino acids. Germline CDR1 reads SGHRS; CDR2 reads YFSETQ. CDR3 protein: CASRRGANGELFF.

The chain links TRBV7-2 to TRBJ2-3; the TRBD2 assignment by TCRdb is unverifiable without DNA. The length of the CDR3 is 16 residues. From germline, CDR1 is SGHTA and CDR2 FQGNSA. The CDR3 reads CASSLPSGSGTDTQYF.

This chain uses TRBV5-5 with TRBJ2-3; TCRdb selects TRBD1, and the lack of DNA leaves this call unchecked. CDR3 size: 15 residues. The germline V gene has CDR1 SGHKS and CDR2 YYEKEE (reference sequence). Here the CDR3 reads CASSFPDRAADTQYF.

The V gene is TRBV20-1, the J gene TRBJ2-1; the D call of TRBD2 rests on TCRdb alone, since no DNA is present to check it. This CDR3 region has 14 residues. CDR1 is DFQATT and CDR2 is SNEGSKA in the germline V gene (reference sequence). The CDR3 sequence is CSAPFAGANNEQFF.

The chain uses TRBV20-1 and TRBJ2-7; TCRdb's D call of TRBD1 is untestable without DNA. The CDR3 is 13 amino acids. CDR1 and CDR2 (germline): DFQATT, SNEGSKA (reference sequence). CDR3 amino acids: CSASGQGRGEQYF.

The gene calls are TRBV3-1 and TRBJ1-1. CDR3 length equals 12 residues. CDR1 and CDR2 from the germline V gene are LGHDT and YNNKEL (reference sequence). CDR3 loop: CASSQGIAEAFF.

J is TRBJ2-3 and V is TRBV12-3 or TRBV12-4; TCRdb outputs TRBD1, but without DNA this stays unchecked. The CDR3 has 15 residues. CDR3 protein: CASSRPDRGTDTQYF.

The CDR3 loop is CASSLSGTANQPQHF. The chain links TRBV5-1 to TRBJ1-5; TCRdb indicates TRBD1, and absent DNA this call remains unverified. Germline V gene data show CDR1 as SGHRS and CDR2 as YFSETQ. This CDR3 spans 15 amino acids.

The CDR3 sequence is CATSDPGTASTDTQYF. The J gene is TRBJ2-3, the V gene TRBV24-1; TCRdb returns TRBD1, unconfirmable since there is no DNA. Germline-derived CDR1 and CDR2 are KGHDR and SFDVKD. The CDR3 sequence is 16 residues long.

V gene TRBV5-1 combines with J gene TRBJ2-7; TCRdb lists TRBD1, though no DNA is available to test this call. The germline V gene encodes CDR1 SGHRS and CDR2 YFSETQ. The CDR3 is 14 residues long. The CDR3 reads CASSLDWPGYEQYF.

V and J are TRBV7-9 and TRBJ2-2. This CDR3 has 14 amino acids. The V gene's germline CDR1 is SEHNR and CDR2 FQNEAQ (reference sequence). CDR3 residues: CASSDGVDGGELFF.

The rearrangement links TRBV18 to TRBJ1-1. CDR3 length: 14 residues. From germline, CDR1 is KGHSH and CDR2 LQKENI. The CDR3 loop is CASSPMGPNTEAFF.

This rearrangement joins TRBV7-2 to TRBJ2-3; the TRBD1 assignment by TCRdb is unverifiable without DNA. The CDR3 totals 14 residues. CDR1 and CDR2 from the germline V gene are SGHTA and FQGNSA. This chain's CDR3 is CASRQGLGTDTQYF.

The chain uses TRBV7-2 and TRBJ2-3; the D call from TCRdb, TRBD1, cannot be confirmed without DNA. This CDR3 contains 15 residues. CDR1 is SGHTA and CDR2 is FQGNSA in the germline V gene. Here the CDR3 reads CASSLGGGHTDTQYF.

The CDR3 region is CASSQDPGALEGDTQYF. This sequence joins TRBV4-2 and TRBJ2-3; TCRdb picks TRBD1, but there is no DNA to check that call. The V gene's germline CDR1 is LGHNA and CDR2 YNFKEQ. The CDR3 has 17 amino acids.

This chain connects TRBV7-2 to TRBJ2-2; TCRdb picks TRBD1, but there is no DNA to check that call. Germline values: CDR1 SGHTA, CDR2 FQGNSA. This CDR3 is 15 amino acids long. CDR3 residues: CASSGGTGGTGELFF. Drawing the rest from reference TRBV7-2 and TRBJ2-2, the complete variable domain is GAGVSQSPSNKVTEKGKDVELRCDPISGHTALYWYRQSLGQGLEFLIYFQGNSAPDKSGLPSDRFSAERTGGSVSTLTIQRTQQEDSAVYLCASSGGTGGTGELFFGEGSRLTVL.

The genes are TRBV5-1 and TRBJ2-1. CDR3 length: 13 residues. Per germline, CDR1 SGHRS and CDR2 YFSETQ. CDR3 region: CASSLGALDEQFF. The variable domain in full, with the rest retrieved from reference TRBV5-1 and TRBJ2-1, is KAGVTQTPRYLIKTRGQQVTLSCSPISGHRSVSWYQQTPGQGLQFLFEYFSETQRNKGNFPGRFSGRQFSNSRSEMNVSTLELGDSALYLCASSLGALDEQFFGPGTRLTVL.

The chain has TRBV29-1 and TRBJ1-2; TCRdb indicates TRBD1, and absent DNA this call remains unverified. Germline CDR1 SQVTM, CDR2 ANQGSEA. This CDR3 comprises 14 residues. This CDR3 reads CSVEDRQRGYGYTF.

V and J are TRBV5-1 and TRBJ2-1; TCRdb calls TRBD2, which cannot be checked without DNA. Germline assignment: CDR1 SGHRS and CDR2 YFSETQ. This CDR3 contains 15 residues. CDR3 sequence reads: CASSLVPGLPNEQFF.

The rearrangement uses TRBV6-1 and TRBJ1-2; absent DNA, TCRdb's TRBD1 call cannot be checked. The CDR3 consists of 14 residues. Germline loops: CDR1 MNHNS, CDR2 SASEGT. CDR3 in amino acids: CASTPAQINYGYTF.

The chain joins TRBV5-1 to TRBJ1-2. This CDR3 is built from 14 residues. The germline V gene has CDR1 SGHRS and CDR2 YFSETQ. The chain's CDR3 is CASSSDDYRYGYTF.

This chain connects TRBV28 to TRBJ2-5; no DNA is available, so the TRBD1 call from TCRdb remains unchecked. The CDR3 contains 15 residues. From germline, CDR1 is MDHEN and CDR2 SYDVKM. CDR3 protein: CASSPPFGDQETQYF.

The V and J genes are TRBV5-1 and TRBJ2-7; the TRBD1 assignment by TCRdb is unverifiable without DNA. Germline V CDR1 and CDR2: SGHRS, YFSETQ. This CDR3 comprises 13 residues. This CDR3 is CASSPGTPYEQYF.

The chain is built from TRBV20-1 and TRBJ1-1. Germline assignment: CDR1 DFQATT and CDR2 SNEGSKA (reference sequence). There are 11 residues in the CDR3. CDR3 sequence: CSAALLAEAFF.